The 26 T cell receptor beta chains given below trace back to one sample, sequenced in a study of post-analysis software for immune sequencing data. Their antigens are not known. Study conclusions and caveats: Five TRBV segments, including TRBV5-6, TRBV5-1 and TRBV20-1, were more frequent in patients than controls.

Each TCR beta cDNA library carried unique molecular identifiers. TCRdb fed the PCR reads into MiXCR, producing one record per CDR3 protein. The table shows hundreds of thousands of distinct CDR3 sequences, with approximately 30% occurring only once. The specimen was blood. The receptors come from a girl between 5 and 17 years old with multiple sclerosis.

The CDR3 DNA sequence: TGCAGTGCTGACCGACGACTAGCGGGAGTGGGGGTTGGCACAGATACGCAGTATTTT. Protein sequence: CSADRRLAGVGVGTDTQYF. The V and J genes are TRBV20-1 and TRBJ2-3, with 12 bases that match TRBD2. The CDR3 extends over 19 amino acids. V shed 5 bases, J shed 1 base, and the junction held 16 bases outside the gene matches. Per the germline V gene, CDR1 is DFQATT and CDR2 is SNEGSKA (reference sequence).

The chain couples TRBV24-1 to TRBJ2-6; TRBD1 matches at 9 bases. Germline V gives CDR1 KGHDR, CDR2 SFDVKD. V trimming: 4 bases; J trimming: 2 bases; junction bases outside the gene matches: 5. CDR3 size: 17 residues. The CDR3 nucleotides read TGTGCCACCAGTGAGGGACAGGGAACCCCTGGGGCCAACGTCCTGACTTTC. It is translated as CATSEGQGTPGANVLTF.

The V gene is TRBV20-1, the J gene TRBJ2-7; tentatively, D is TRBD2 (5 bases). There are 12 residues in the CDR3. Germline loops: CDR1 DFQATT, CDR2 SNEGSKA (reference sequence). The ends were cut back, 3 bases at V and 3 bases at J, with 9 bases in the middle. The CDR3 region has the DNA TGCAGTGCTAGTGTCGGAGGCTACGAGCAGTACTTC. It translates to CSASVGGYEQYF.

This clonotype occurred a few times. V usage is TRBV7-2 and J usage is TRBJ1-2; no definite D call. Trimming left V 5 bases short and J 0 bases short, with 10 bases between. This CDR3 spans 14 amino acids. The germline V gene has CDR1 SGHTA and CDR2 FQGNSA. The CDR3 sequence is CASSRGPSNYGYTF. DNA of the CDR3: TGTGCCAGCAGCCGCGGGCCGTCTAACTATGGCTACACCTTC.

The rearrangement links TRBV5-1 to TRBJ2-3, with 9 positions matching TRBD2. Unmatched junction bases numbered 14, after V lost 4 bases and J lost 2 bases. This CDR3 spans 18 amino acids. Germline V gives CDR1 SGHRS, CDR2 YFSETQ. CDR3 region: CASSPAYGSGGTTDTQYF. The DNA of the CDR3 is TGCGCCAGCAGCCCAGCTTATGGTAGCGGGGGAACCACAGATACGCAGTATTTT.

This clonotype showed up just a few times. This chain uses TRBV6-6 with TRBJ2-3, with unresolved D. This CDR3 spans 12 amino acids. The germline gives CDR1 MNHNY, CDR2 SVGAGI (reference sequence). V was shortened by 0 bases and J by 4 bases, with 2 bases between the two germline ends. As DNA, the CDR3 is TGTGCCAGCAGTTACTCACCAGATACGCAGTATTTT. This translates into CASSYSPDTQYF.

The chain combines TRBV12-3 or TRBV12-4 with TRBJ2-7, with D possibly matching TRBD1 (7 bases). V was clipped by 0 bases and J by 0 bases, with 12 bases between them. The CDR3 is made up of 16 amino acids. This chain's CDR3 is CASSLASQGGSYEQYF. In DNA, the CDR3 is TGTGCCAGCAGTTTAGCGAGCCAGGGGGGCTCCTACGAGCAGTACTTC.

This clonotype was recorded a few times. The V and J genes are TRBV5-1 and TRBJ2-7; either TRBD1 or TRBD2 may supply D (5 bases each). Between the trimmed V and J ends, which lost 7 bases and 3 bases, there was a span of 23 bases. The CDR3 covers 16 residues. Germline assignment: CDR1 SGHRS and CDR2 YFSETQ. For the CDR3, the DNA is TGCGCCAGCTACACCGGCCGGGACCCGAGGTTCTACGAGCAGTACTTC. Its translation is CASYTGRDPRFYEQYF.

This chain links TRBV29-1 with TRBJ1-1; 9 nucleotides agree with TRBD1. Per the germline V gene, CDR1 is SQVTM and CDR2 is ANQGSEA. V was pared by 8 bases and J by 4 bases, with 8 bases of the junction left unmatched. CDR3 length equals 13 residues. The DNA for the CDR3 is TGCAGCTTATCGTTGGGACAGGGCACTGAAGCTTTCTTT. It specifies CSLSLGQGTEAFF.

This chain uses TRBV5-1 with TRBJ2-3, with D perhaps TRBD1 (5 bases). The CDR3 is 15 residues long. CDR1 is SGHRS, CDR2 YFSETQ, per germline. Deletions cut 6 bases from V and 0 bases from J, with 14 bases between. CDR3 in DNA: TGCGCCAGCACCCAAAGGACAACTAGCACAGATACGCAGTATTTT. Translating it yields CASTQRTTSTDTQYF. Variable domain in full (rest from reference TRBV5-1 and TRBJ2-3): KAGVTQTPRYLIKTRGQQVTLSCSPISGHRSVSWYQQTPGQGLQFLFEYFSETQRNKGNFPGRFSGRQFSNSRSEMNVSTLELGDSALYLCASTQRTTSTDTQYFGPGTRLTVL.

This clonotype was recorded at least ten times. The genes are TRBV7-9 and TRBJ2-3; D is perhaps TRBD1 or TRBD2 (5 bases each). Germline CDR1 and CDR2: SEHNR and FQNEAQ (reference sequence). This CDR3 contains 15 residues. Deletions cut 5 bases from V and 1 base from J, with 13 bases between. CDR3 amino acids: CASSPPGSGTDTQYF. The CDR3, as DNA: TGTGCCAGCAGCCCACCAGGGAGCGGCACAGATACGCAGTATTTT.

This clonotype was detected many times. V usage is TRBV10-3 and J usage is TRBJ2-5; TRBD2 aligns across 14 bases. Germline loops: CDR1 ENHRY, CDR2 SYGVKD. This CDR3 has 13 amino acids. The V segment lost 8 bases and the J segment 11 bases; nucleotides outside the gene matches: 7. The CDR3, as DNA: TGTGCCATCGGGACTAGCGGGAGTTGGGAGCAGTACTTC. It is translated as CAIGTSGSWEQYF.

The chain recombines TRBV7-2 with TRBJ2-7; 13 positions match TRBD2. Germline V CDR1 and CDR2: SGHTA, FQGNSA. V lost 1 base, J lost 0 bases, and 6 bases stayed unmatched. The CDR3 loop spans 18 amino acids. Here the CDR3 reads CASSLVWTSGRVSYEQYF. The CDR3 DNA reads TGTGCCAGCAGCTTAGTCTGGACTAGCGGGAGAGTCTCCTACGAGCAGTACTTC.

For this clonotype: Since no conserved phenylalanine or tryptophan closes the CDR3, a read error is the likely cause. This chain joins TRBV3-1 and TRBJ1-2, with D possibly being TRBD1 (5 bases). The CDR3 contains 16 residues. The germline V gene has CDR1 LGHDT and CDR2 YNNKEL (reference sequence). V was shortened by 0 bases and J by 6 bases, with 17 bases between the two germline ends. Written as DNA, the CDR3 is TGTGCCAGCAGCCAAGATTGGCAAAACCGGGGGGATGGCTACACCTTA. It specifies CASSQDWQNRGDGYTL.

This chain uses TRBV20-1 with TRBJ1-2; the match to TRBD1 covers 9 bases. Germline values: CDR1 DFQATT, CDR2 SNEGSKA (reference sequence). With 3 bases clipped from V and 10 bases from J, the junction kept 15 bases outside the gene matches. The CDR3 runs to 15 residues. The CDR3 is CSASEGQGVGTPYTF. In DNA form, the CDR3 reads TGCAGTGCTAGCGAGGGACAGGGTGTGGGTACGCCCTACACCTTC.

V and J are TRBV10-2 and TRBJ1-6; tentative D call: TRBD1 (5 bases). V lost 0 bases and J lost 10, with 13 bases in between. Germline CDR1 is WSHSY and CDR2 is SAAADI. The CDR3 loop spans 15 amino acids. The CDR3 protein is CASSESPGGGSPLHF. The CDR3 coding sequence is TGCGCCAGCAGTGAGTCGCCGGGGGGAGGATCACCCCTCCACTTT.

The CDR3 nucleotides are TGTGCCAGCAGCCAAGATAAAAATGAGCAGTTCTTC. Translating it yields CASSQDKNEQFF. V is TRBV3-1 and J is TRBJ2-1; D gene ambiguous. The CDR3 runs 12 residues. The germline V and J ends were trimmed by 0 bases and 7 bases, with 4 bases remaining between them. Germline assignment: CDR1 LGHDT and CDR2 YNNKEL (reference sequence).

This clonotype was observed many times. V gene TRBV20-1 combines with J gene TRBJ2-7, with D perhaps matching TRBD2 (6 bases). This CDR3 contains 9 residues. Germline assignment: CDR1 DFQATT and CDR2 SNEGSKA (reference sequence). Trimming shortened V by 5 bases and J by 12 bases, and 11 bases separated the two germline ends. CDR3 protein: CSAGDFRYF. For the CDR3, the DNA is TGCAGTGCTGGGGACTTCCGGTACTTC.

This clonotype was found a few times. This sequence joins TRBV4-3 and TRBJ2-1, with 12 bases lining up with TRBD2. Per the germline V gene, CDR1 is LGHNA and CDR2 is YSLEER. This CDR3 comprises 16 residues. V dropped 2 bases and J dropped 5; count of bases not matched to a gene: 4. CDR3 bases: TGCGCCAGCAGCCAAATCCCTAGCGGGAGGGACAATGAGCAGTTCTTC. Amino acids: CASSQIPSGRDNEQFF.

There are a few counts of this clonotype. The chain carries TRBV6-5 and TRBJ1-1; D is unclear. V was pared by 7 bases and J by 4 bases, with 16 bases between. The CDR3 is made up of 14 amino acids. Germline assignment: CDR1 MNHEY and CDR2 SVGAGI. The CDR3 reads CASTPYLGPTEAFF. The CDR3 DNA follows: TGTGCCAGCACCCCTTATCTGGGTCCCACTGAAGCTTTCTTT.

The chain employs TRBV10-3 and TRBJ2-3, with 7 bases that match TRBD1. The CDR3 spans 14 residues. Losses at the gene ends were 2 bases for V and 7 bases for J; bases not matched to a gene: 6. Germline V gene lookup returns CDR1 ENHRY and CDR2 SYGVKD. CDR3 DNA sequence: TGTGCCATCAGTGAGGACAGGGACCTGAATACGCAGTATTTT. Translation: CAISEDRDLNTQYF.

The genes are TRBV11-2 and TRBJ2-2; 7 positions agree with TRBD1. There are 14 residues in the CDR3. With V trimmed by 3 bases and J by 6 bases, 4 bases remained unmatched. Germline V CDR1 and CDR2: SGHAT, FQNNGV. The DNA of the CDR3 is TGTGCCAGCAGCTTGGGACAGTTCTCCGGGGAGCTGTTTTTT. It specifies CASSLGQFSGELFF.

The sample holds a few counts of this clonotype. The rearrangement links TRBV3-1 to TRBJ2-7; no definite D call. The V end was cut by 6 bases, the J end by 6 bases, with 15 bases between. The CDR3 totals 13 residues. Germline V gene sequence: CDR1 LGHDT, CDR2 YNNKEL (reference sequence). The DNA for the CDR3 is TGTGCCAGCAGAGATAGAGTGGGTTTCGAGCAGTACTTC. This encodes CASRDRVGFEQYF.

The table lists this clonotype with many counts. The J gene is TRBJ2-7, the V gene TRBV6-5; tentatively, D is TRBD1 (6 bases). The CDR3 totals 14 residues. The V gene's germline CDR1 is MNHEY and CDR2 SVGAGI. V was trimmed by 2 bases and J by 5 bases, leaving 13 bases between them. CDR3 protein: CASSYRGYGHEQYF. The CDR3 DNA sequence: TGTGCCAGCAGTTACAGGGGGTATGGCCACGAGCAGTACTTC.

This clonotype was detected once. The V call is TRBV3-1, the J call TRBJ1-2, with 10 bases matching TRBD1. Germline loops: CDR1 LGHDT, CDR2 YNNKEL (reference sequence). V shed 1 base, J shed 6 bases, and the junction held 2 bases outside the gene matches. The CDR3 totals 14 residues. The CDR3 nucleotides read TGTGCCAGCAGCCAAGGGGGGACAGGGGATGGCTACACCTTC. This sequence encodes CASSQGGTGDGYTF.

A remark on this clonotype: One end of the junction does not line up with germline, which may come from a read error. Written as DNA, the CDR3 is TGTGCCTGCAGCTTAGCGCCAGATACGCAGTATTTT. This gives the protein CACSLAPDTQYF. The rearrangement links TRBV7-2 to TRBJ2-3; D might be TRBD2 (5 bases). Per germline, CDR1 SGHTA and CDR2 FQGNSA. The length of the CDR3 is 12 residues. Based on the CDR3 plus reference TRBV7-2 and TRBJ2-3, the full variable domain is GAGVSQSPSNKVTEKGKDVELRCDPISGHTALYWYRQSLGQGLEFLIYFQGNSAPDKSGLPSDRFSAERTGGSVSTLTIQRTQQEDSAVYLCACSLAPDTQYFGPGTRLTVL.